This T cell receptor (beta chain) stems from a study of cytomegalovirus exposure and HLA in healthy donors. Study observations and caveats: There were some V segments, including TRBV6-2 and TRBV6-3, excluded as indistinguishable.

Germline V gene sequence: CDR1 MGHRA, CDR2 YSYEKL. The CDR3 is 16 amino acids. Trimming pared 0 bases from V and 0 bases from J, leaving 6 bases between. The PCR was carried out with 60 Vbeta primers and 13 Jbeta primers. Repertoires were generated with immunoSEQ multiplex PCR, while TCRdb's copy carries only in-frame clones and drops some. The table gives some 83,000 clones; the top ten clones make up 0.95% to 1.3% of it. As to this clone: No antigen is known for it.

Sequencing was carried out using PBMCs. The V and J genes are TRBV4-1 and TRBJ2-6, with TRBD2 as a possible D gene (5 bases). The sequence derives from a woman aged 25-40 years in good health and CMV-seronegative. CDR3 sequence reads: CASSQEEGSGANVLTF. As DNA, the CDR3 is TGCGCCAGCAGCCAAGAAGAGGGCTCTGGGGCCAACGTCCTGACTTTC.